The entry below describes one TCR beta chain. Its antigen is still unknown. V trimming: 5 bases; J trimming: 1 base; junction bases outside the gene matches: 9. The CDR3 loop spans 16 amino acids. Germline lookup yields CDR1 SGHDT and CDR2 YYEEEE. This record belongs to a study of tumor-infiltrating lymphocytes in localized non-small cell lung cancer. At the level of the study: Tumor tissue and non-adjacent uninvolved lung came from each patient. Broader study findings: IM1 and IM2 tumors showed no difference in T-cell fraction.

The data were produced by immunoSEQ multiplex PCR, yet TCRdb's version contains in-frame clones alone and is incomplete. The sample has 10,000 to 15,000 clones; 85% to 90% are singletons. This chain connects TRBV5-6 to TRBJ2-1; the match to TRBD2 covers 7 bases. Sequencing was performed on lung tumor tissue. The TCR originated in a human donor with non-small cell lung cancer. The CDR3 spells CASRLGRGESYNEQFF. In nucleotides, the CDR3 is TGTGCCAGCAGACTGGGGAGGGGTGAATCCTACAATGAGCAGTTCTTC.